A selection of T cell receptor beta chains follows, all from one sample in a study of T-cell reconstitution after alpha-beta-depleted transplantation in children. TCRdb itself ran the PCR reads through MiXCR, one entry per CDR3 protein. The sample lists approximately 240,000 distinct CDR3 sequences; 8% to 9.5% were seen once. The sample was PBMCs from the stem cell graft donor, taken from the stem cell graft. All receptors derive from a human donor who donated a stem cell graft to a child with acute lymphoblastic leukemia. CDR3s include the opening cysteine and the closing phenylalanine or tryptophan. A D gene is named only where the DNA matches it firmly. Only part of the rows carry a size: once, few, many, or a class if the clone is expanded.

V gene	J gene	clone size	D gene	CDR3 length	CDR3 DNA	CDR3 protein
TRBV18	TRBJ2-7	.	.	14	TGTGCCAGCTCAAGGGGGGCCAGCTCCTACGAGCAGTACTTC	CASSRGASSYEQYF
TRBV6-2/TRBV6-3	TRBJ2-6	few	TRBD2	19	TGTGCCAGCTCTCGGGGGGATGGGACTTCCAAGGGAAAGCCCAACGTCCTGACTTTC	CASSRGDGTSKGKPNVLTF
TRBV4-1	TRBJ1-1	few	TRBD1	15	TGCGCCAGCAGCATACCGGGACAGTTGAACACTGAAGCTTTCTTT	CASSIPGQLNTEAFF
TRBV11-2	TRBJ2-2	.	.	15	TGTGCCAGCAGCTTGTGGACAGAGAACACCGGGGAGCTGTTTTTT	CASSLWTENTGELFF
TRBV5-8	TRBJ1-2	few	.	14	TGTGCCAGCAGCTCTTTCGGGGCGCCCTATGGCTACACCTTC	CASSSFGAPYGYTF
TRBV10-3	TRBJ2-3	many	.	15	TGTGCCATGACTCTAACGGGGGAAAGCACAGATACGCAGTATTTT	CAMTLTGESTDTQYF
TRBV20-1	TRBJ1-1	.	TRBD1	13	TGCAGTGCTAGAGAGAACAGGGGGCTTTCAGCTTTCTTT	CSARENRGLSAFF
TRBV6-1	TRBJ2-2	many	TRBD1	17	TGTGCCAGCAGCCCCACAGGGGGCTCAACGAACACCGGGGAGCTGTTTTTT	CASSPTGGSTNTGELFF
TRBV10-2	TRBJ2-3	many	.	12	TGCGCCAGCAGGGAGGAAGAAGATACGCAGTATTTT	CASREEEDTQYF
TRBV30	TRBJ2-7	.	.	13	TGTGCCTGGAGCCTCGGGCGGTCTTACGAGCAGTACTTC	CAWSLGRSYEQYF
TRBV27	TRBJ1-2	few	.	15	TGTGCCAGCAGTCGATTCCAGGGAGGGCGACAGGGCTACACCTTC	CASSRFQGGRQGYTF
TRBV7-7	TRBJ2-1	.	.	16	TGTGCCAGCAGCCCCGGTCGAGGGGGGGTAGACAATGAGCAGTTCTTC	CASSPGRGGVDNEQFF
TRBV20-1	TRBJ2-7	few	TRBD1	15	TGCAGTGCTAGGGCTGACAGGGCGCCTTTCTACGAGCAGTACTTC	CSARADRAPFYEQYF